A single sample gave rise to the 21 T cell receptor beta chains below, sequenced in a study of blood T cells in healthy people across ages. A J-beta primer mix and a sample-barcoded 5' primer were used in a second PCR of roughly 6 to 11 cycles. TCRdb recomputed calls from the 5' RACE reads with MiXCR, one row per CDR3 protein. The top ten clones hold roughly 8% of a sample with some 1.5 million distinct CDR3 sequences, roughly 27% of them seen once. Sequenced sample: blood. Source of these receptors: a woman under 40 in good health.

The CDR3 here is CASSLLVADDSYNEQFF. The CDR3 DNA reads TGCGCCAGCAGCCTACTAGTAGCGGACGACTCCTACAATGAGCAGTTCTTC. The chain recombines TRBV5-1 with TRBJ2-1, with D perhaps TRBD2 (6 bases). In germline, CDR1 is SGHRS, CDR2 YFSETQ. The CDR3 has 17 amino acids. V shed 4 bases and J shed 0 bases, with 17 bases lying between them.

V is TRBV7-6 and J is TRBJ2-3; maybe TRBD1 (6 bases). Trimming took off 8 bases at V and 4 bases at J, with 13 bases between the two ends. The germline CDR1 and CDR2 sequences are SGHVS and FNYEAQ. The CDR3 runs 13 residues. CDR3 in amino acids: CASGGDGPDTQYF. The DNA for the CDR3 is TGTGCCAGCGGGGGCGACGGCCCAGATACGCAGTATTTT.

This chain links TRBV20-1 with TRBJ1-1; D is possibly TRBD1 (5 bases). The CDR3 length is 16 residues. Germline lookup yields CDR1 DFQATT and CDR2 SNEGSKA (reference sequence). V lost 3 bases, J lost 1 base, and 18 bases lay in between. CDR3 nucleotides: TGCAGTGCTAGGGCTAAGTACTCAGGGCGGAACACTGAAGCTTTCTTT. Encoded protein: CSARAKYSGRNTEAFF.

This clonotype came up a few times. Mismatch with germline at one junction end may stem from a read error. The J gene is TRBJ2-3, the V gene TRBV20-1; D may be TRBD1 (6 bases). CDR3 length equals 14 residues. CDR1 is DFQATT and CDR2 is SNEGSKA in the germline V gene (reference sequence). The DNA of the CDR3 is TGCAGTGCTGCCGGGACACCTAGCACAGATACGCGGTATTTT. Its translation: CSAAGTPSTDTRYF.

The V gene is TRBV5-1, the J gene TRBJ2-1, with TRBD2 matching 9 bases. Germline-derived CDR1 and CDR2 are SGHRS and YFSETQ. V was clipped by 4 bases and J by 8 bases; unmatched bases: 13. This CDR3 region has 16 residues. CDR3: CASSQPGLASSDEQFF. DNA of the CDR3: TGCGCCAGCAGCCAGCCGGGACTAGCCTCTTCGGATGAGCAGTTCTTC.

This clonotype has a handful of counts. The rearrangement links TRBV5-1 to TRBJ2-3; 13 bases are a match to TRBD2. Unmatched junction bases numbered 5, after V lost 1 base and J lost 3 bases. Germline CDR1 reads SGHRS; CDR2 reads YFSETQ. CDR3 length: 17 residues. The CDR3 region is CASSLSGTSGETDTQYF. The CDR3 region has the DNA TGCGCCAGCAGCTTGTCTGGGACTAGCGGGGAAACAGATACGCAGTATTTT.

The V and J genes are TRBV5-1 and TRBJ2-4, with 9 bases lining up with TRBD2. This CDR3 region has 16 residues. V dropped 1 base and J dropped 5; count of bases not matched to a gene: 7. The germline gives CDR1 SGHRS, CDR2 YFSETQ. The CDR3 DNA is TGCGCCAGCAGCTTGTTGACTAGCGGTAGCCAAAACATTCAGTACTTC. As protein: CASSLLTSGSQNIQYF.

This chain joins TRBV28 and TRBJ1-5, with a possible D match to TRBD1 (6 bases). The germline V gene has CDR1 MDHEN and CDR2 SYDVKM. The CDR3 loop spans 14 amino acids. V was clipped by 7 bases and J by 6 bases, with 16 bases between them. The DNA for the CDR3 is TGTGCCAGCATCAATCCCGGGACATCTCAGCCCCAGCATTTT. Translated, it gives CASINPGTSQPQHF.

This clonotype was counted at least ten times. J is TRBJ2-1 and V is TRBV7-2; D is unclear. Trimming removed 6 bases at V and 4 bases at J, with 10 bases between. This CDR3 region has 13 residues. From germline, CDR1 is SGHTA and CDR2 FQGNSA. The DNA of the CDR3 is TGTGCCAGCAGGACAACCCGGTACAATGAGCAGTTCTTC. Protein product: CASRTTRYNEQFF. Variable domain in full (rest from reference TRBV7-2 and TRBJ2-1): GAGVSQSPSNKVTEKGKDVELRCDPISGHTALYWYRQSLGQGLEFLIYFQGNSAPDKSGLPSDRFSAERTGGSVSTLTIQRTQQEDSAVYLCASRTTRYNEQFFGPGTRLTVL.

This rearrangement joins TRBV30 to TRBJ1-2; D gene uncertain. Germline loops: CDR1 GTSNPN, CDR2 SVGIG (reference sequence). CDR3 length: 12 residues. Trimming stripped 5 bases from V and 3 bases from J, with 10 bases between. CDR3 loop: CAWRRQDYGYTF. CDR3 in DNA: TGTGCCTGGCGTCGCCAGGACTATGGCTACACCTTC.

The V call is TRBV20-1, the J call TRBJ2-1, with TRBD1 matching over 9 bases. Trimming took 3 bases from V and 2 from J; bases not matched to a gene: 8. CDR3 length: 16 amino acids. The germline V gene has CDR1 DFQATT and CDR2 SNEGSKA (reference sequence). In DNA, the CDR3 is TGCAGTGCTAGTGCCCGGACAGGGGAGACCTACAATGAGCAGTTCTTC. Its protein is CSASARTGETYNEQFF.

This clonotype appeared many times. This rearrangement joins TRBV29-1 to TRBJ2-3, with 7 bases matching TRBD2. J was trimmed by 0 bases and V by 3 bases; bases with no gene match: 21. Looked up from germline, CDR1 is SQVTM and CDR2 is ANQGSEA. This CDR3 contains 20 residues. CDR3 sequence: CSVESLAAVPGSHSTDTQYF. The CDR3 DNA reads TGCAGCGTTGAGTCGCTAGCGGCGGTCCCCGGCTCTCATAGCACAGATACGCAGTATTTT.

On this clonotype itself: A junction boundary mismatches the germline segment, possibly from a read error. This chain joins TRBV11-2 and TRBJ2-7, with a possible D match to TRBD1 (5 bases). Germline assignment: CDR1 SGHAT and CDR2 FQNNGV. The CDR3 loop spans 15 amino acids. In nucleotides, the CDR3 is TGTACCAGCAGCTTAGGTCGGGTTGGAAGGGGCGAGCAGTACTTC. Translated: CTSSLGRVGRGEQYF.

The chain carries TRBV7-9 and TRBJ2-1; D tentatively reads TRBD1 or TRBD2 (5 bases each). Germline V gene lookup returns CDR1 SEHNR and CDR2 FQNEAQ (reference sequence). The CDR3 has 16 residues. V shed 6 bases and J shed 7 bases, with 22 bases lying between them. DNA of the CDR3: TGTGCCAGCAGAGACGAGGGACCAAACCGAAAGAATGAGCAGTTCTTC. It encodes CASRDEGPNRKNEQFF.

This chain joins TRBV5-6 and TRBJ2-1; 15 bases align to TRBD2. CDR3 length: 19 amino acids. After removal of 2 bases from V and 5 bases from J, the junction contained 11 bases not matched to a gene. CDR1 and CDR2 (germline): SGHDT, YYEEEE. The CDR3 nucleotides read TGTGCCAGCAGCTTAGACTACTGGACTAGCGGGAGGGCCAACAATGAGCAGTTCTTC. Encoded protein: CASSLDYWTSGRANNEQFF.

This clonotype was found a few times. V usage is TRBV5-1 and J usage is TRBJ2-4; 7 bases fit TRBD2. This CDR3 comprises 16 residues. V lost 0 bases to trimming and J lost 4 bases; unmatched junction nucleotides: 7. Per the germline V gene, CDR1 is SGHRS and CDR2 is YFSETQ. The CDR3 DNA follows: TGCGCCAGCAGCTTGGTGGTAGCGGGCGGTAAAAACATTCAGTACTTC. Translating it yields CASSLVVAGGKNIQYF.

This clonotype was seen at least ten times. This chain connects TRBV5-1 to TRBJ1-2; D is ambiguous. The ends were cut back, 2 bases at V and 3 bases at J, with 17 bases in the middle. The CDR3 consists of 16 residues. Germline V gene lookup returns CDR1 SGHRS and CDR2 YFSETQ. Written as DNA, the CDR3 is TGCGCCAGCAGCTTATCAACAGAATCAGCCCACTATGGCTACACCTTC. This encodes CASSLSTESAHYGYTF.

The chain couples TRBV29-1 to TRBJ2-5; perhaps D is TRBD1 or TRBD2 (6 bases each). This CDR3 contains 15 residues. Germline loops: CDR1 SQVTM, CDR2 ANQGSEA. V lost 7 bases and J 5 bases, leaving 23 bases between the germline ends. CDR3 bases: TGCAGCGCCCTACCCCCGGAGGGGGGTCGGGAGACCCAGTACTTC. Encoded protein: CSALPPEGGRETQYF.

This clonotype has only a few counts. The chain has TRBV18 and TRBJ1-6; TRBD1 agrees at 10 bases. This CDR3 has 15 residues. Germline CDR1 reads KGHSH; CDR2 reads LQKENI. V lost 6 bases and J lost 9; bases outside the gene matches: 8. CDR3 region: CASSSGQGNSSPLHF. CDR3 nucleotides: TGTGCCAGCTCGTCGGGACAGGGGAACAGTTCACCCCTCCACTTT.

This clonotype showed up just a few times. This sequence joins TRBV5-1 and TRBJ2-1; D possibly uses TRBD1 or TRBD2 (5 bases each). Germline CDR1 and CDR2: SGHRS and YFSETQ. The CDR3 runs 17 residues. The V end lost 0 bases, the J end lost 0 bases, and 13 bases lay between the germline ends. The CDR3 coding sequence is TGCGCCAGCAGCTTGGAGGGTTGGGGGAGCTCCTACAATGAGCAGTTCTTC. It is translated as CASSLEGWGSSYNEQFF.

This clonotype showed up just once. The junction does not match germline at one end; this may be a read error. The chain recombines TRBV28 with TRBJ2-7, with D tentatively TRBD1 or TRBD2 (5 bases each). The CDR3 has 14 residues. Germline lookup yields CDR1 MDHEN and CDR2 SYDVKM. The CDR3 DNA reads TGTGCCAGCGCCTGGGACGCAATGTCCTACGTGCAGTACTTC. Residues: CASAWDAMSYVQYF.